This TCR beta chain appears in the sequencing data of a study of cytomegalovirus exposure and HLA in healthy donors. Study-level background: Counted in an early data release were approximately 85 million unique TCRs from HLA-typed donors. In terms of ancestry, the Caucasian-associated cluster contained about 81% of the approximately 420 genotyped donors.

Per germline, CDR1 DFQATT and CDR2 SNEGSKA (reference sequence). The CDR3 runs 11 residues. The PCR made use of 60 Vbeta and 13 Jbeta primers. Using immunoSEQ multiplex PCR, the repertoire was profiled, and TCRdb retains in-frame clones only, with some absent. This table has about 55,000 clones, 70% to 75% appearing once. As to this clone: The antigen remains undetermined. The junction departs from germline at one end; a sequencing error may be responsible.

There were likely unrecorded immune exposures, though donors were nominally healthy when sampled. Regarding the study as a whole: CMV serostatus alone was available as immune exposure information.

This sequence originates from a middle-aged man in good health and CMV-seropositive. This chain connects TRBV20-1 to TRBJ2-5, with TRBD1 identical over 8 bases. The sequencing sample was made of PBMCs. The CDR3 DNA follows: TGCAGTGCTGGAGACAGGGGGACCCAGTACTTC. Protein: CSAGDRGTQYF.